This note documents a single TCR beta chain sequence. A multiplex PCR was run with 60 Vbeta primers and 13 Jbeta primers. Repertoires were generated with immunoSEQ multiplex PCR, while TCRdb's copy carries only in-frame clones and drops some. In the table there are approximately 150,000 clones, approximately 80% of which are singletons. These data originate in a study of cytomegalovirus exposure and HLA in healthy donors. This sequence was found in a female donor in good health and CMV-seronegative. Sequenced sample: PBMCs.

CDR3 sequence: CASSPGQRRNYGYTF. The CDR3 bases are TGTGCCAGCAGCCCCGGACAGCGACGAAACTATGGCTACACCTTC. This chain uses TRBV5-4 with TRBJ1-2, with D tentatively TRBD1 (6 bases). V lost 4 bases and J 2 bases, leaving 15 bases between the germline ends. The CDR3 extends over 15 amino acids. Germline lookup yields CDR1 SGHNT and CDR2 YYREEE (reference sequence).